A single T cell receptor beta chain is shown here with its context. Antigen specificity is unknown. The data derive from a study of CD8 T cells in ankylosing spondylitis. Study-level points and caveats: Characteristic, it appeared, of ankylosing spondylitis blood was a TCR beta motif of eight highly homologous variants.

CDR3 size: 14 residues. V was pared by 4 bases and J by 0 bases, with 6 bases between. Germline assignment: CDR1 KGHDR and CDR2 SFDVKD. As the method for making TCR beta libraries, quantitative 5'-RACE with molecular barcodes was used. MiXCR was run by TCRdb on the 5' RACE reads, yielding one entry per CDR3 protein. The sample records over 400,000 distinct CDR3 sequences, roughly a quarter being singletons. The material sequenced was blood, either unsorted or a sorted T cell fraction (not recorded which). This receptor was taken from a male donor with ankylosing spondylitis. The rearrangement joins TRBV24-1 to TRBJ2-1, with no clear D. This chain's CDR3 is CATSDPVSYNEQFF. In DNA form, the CDR3 reads TGTGCCACCAGTGACCCCGTCTCCTACAATGAGCAGTTCTTC.